The 24 T cell receptor beta chains listed next were all sequenced from one sample in a study of blood T cell repertoires in COVID-19. Measured with immunoSEQ multiplex PCR; TCRdb has only the in-frame clones, and not every one. This repertoire shows 150,000 or so clones, roughly four fifths found once; its top ten account for approximately 16%. The sequenced material came from peripheral blood. All receptors derive from a human donor with acute or convalescent COVID-19. The donor label of this sample is uncertain.

This chain links TRBV6-5 with TRBJ2-2; 7 nucleotides line up with TRBD1. Germline values: CDR1 MNHEY, CDR2 SVGAGI. The V and J ends lost 8 bases and 3 bases, in that order; junction bases with no gene match: 6. The CDR3 has 14 residues. CDR3 nucleotide sequence: TGTGCCAGCCCCACAGGGGTCTACACCGGGGAGCTGTTTTTT. Translation gives CASPTGVYTGELFF.

The chain employs TRBV11-1 and TRBJ1-1; D might be TRBD1 (5 bases). V lost 5 bases and J lost 7, with 17 bases in between. The CDR3 sequence is 14 residues long. The V gene's germline CDR1 is SGHAT and CDR2 FQDESV (reference sequence). In DNA form, the CDR3 reads TGTGCCAGCAGCCACTCGCTTCAAGGGGTTGAAGCTTTCTTT. This codes for CASSHSLQGVEAFF. Drawing the rest from reference TRBV11-1 and TRBJ1-1, the complete variable domain is EAEVAQSPRYKITEKSQAVAFWCDPISGHATLYWYRQILGQGPELLVQFQDESVVDDSQLPKDRFSAERLKGVDSTLKIQPAELGDSAMYLCASSHSLQGVEAFFGQGTRLTVV.

The rearrangement links TRBV19 to TRBJ1-5, with D possibly TRBD1 on 6 matching bases. CDR1 is LNHDA, CDR2 SQIVND, per germline (reference sequence). This CDR3 is 13 amino acids long. V was shortened by 7 bases and J by 1 base, with 8 bases between the two germline ends. CDR3 sequence (DNA): TGTGCCAGTATTGGACAGAGCAATCAGCCCCAGCATTTT. Residues: CASIGQSNQPQHF.

The chain couples TRBV29-1 to TRBJ2-5; weak D call: TRBD2 (6 bases). Trimming left V 7 bases short and J 5 bases short, with 11 bases between. Germline V gene data show CDR1 as SQVTM and CDR2 as ANQGSEA. This CDR3 is built from 11 residues. CDR3 DNA: TGCAGCGGCGGGATGGAGGAGACCCAGTACTTC. It translates to CSGGMEETQYF.

V and J are TRBV15 and TRBJ1-1; D is ambiguous. The CDR3 loop spans 14 amino acids. Germline CDR1 LNHNV, CDR2 YYDKDF (reference sequence). The V and J ends lost 1 base and 5 bases respectively, with 11 bases between them. DNA for the CDR3: TGTGCCACCAGCAGAGGGCCCCCCAGGACTGAAGCTTTCTTT. Translation gives CATSRGPPRTEAFF.

The V gene is TRBV6-1, the J gene TRBJ2-7, with D tentatively TRBD1 (6 bases). This CDR3 contains 15 residues. The germline CDR1 and CDR2 sequences are MNHNS and SASEGT. V was cut by 2 bases and J by 2 bases, with 13 bases left in between. The CDR3 protein is CASSEFGQSTYEQYF. The CDR3 nucleotides read TGTGCCAGCAGTGAATTCGGACAGTCGACCTACGAGCAGTACTTC.

V gene TRBV20-1 combines with J gene TRBJ2-5; 7 bases agree with TRBD2. The CDR3 is 11 residues long. Germline V gives CDR1 DFQATT, CDR2 SNEGSKA (reference sequence). The CDR3 is CGGEFQETQYF. DNA of the CDR3: TGCGGGGGGGAGTTTCAAGAGACCCAGTACTTC.

A remark on this clone: The junction departs from germline at one end; a sequencing error may be responsible. V is TRBV19 and J is TRBJ1-6; D may be TRBD1 (5 bases). Germline CDR1 reads LNHDA; CDR2 reads SQIVND (reference sequence). CDR3 length: 14 residues. The CDR3 spells CASRIGTQGSPLHF. As DNA, the CDR3 is TGTGCCAGTAGGATAGGGACTCAAGGTTCACCCCTCCACTTT.

This chain joins TRBV5-1 and TRBJ2-1, with TRBD1 as a possible D gene (6 bases). The V and J ends lost 4 bases and 2 bases respectively, with 16 bases between them. The CDR3 loop spans 16 amino acids. Germline V gives CDR1 SGHRS, CDR2 YFSETQ. The CDR3 spells CASSLARSGAYNEQFF. The DNA of the CDR3 is TGCGCCAGCAGCCTTGCCAGGTCAGGGGCCTACAATGAGCAGTTCTTC.

Comment on this clone: At one of its ends the junction is not consistent with the germline gene, which may arise from a read error. J is TRBJ1-2 and V is TRBV3-1 (or the pseudogene TRBV3-2); no reliable D call. Germline V gene lookup returns CDR1 LGHDT and CDR2 YNNKEL (reference sequence). CDR3 length: 12 residues. The CDR3 DNA sequence: TGTGCCAGCAGCCAAGATAAGTACAGCCCGCTCTTC. It specifies CASSQDKYSPLF.

This clone came up once. The chain is built from TRBV4-3 and TRBJ1-1; D unclear. Trimming took off 0 bases at V and 6 bases at J, with 11 bases between the two ends. The CDR3 loop spans 14 amino acids. Germline V gene sequence: CDR1 LGHNA, CDR2 YSLEER. The CDR3 region has the DNA TGCGCCAGCAGCCAAGATCTCGGCAGGTCTGAAGCTTTCTTT. Amino acid sequence: CASSQDLGRSEAFF.

V gene TRBV5-5 combines with J gene TRBJ2-7; 14 positions agree with TRBD2. CDR3 size: 17 residues. Per germline, CDR1 SGHKS and CDR2 YYEKEE (reference sequence). J lost 3 bases, V lost 0 bases, and 5 bases had no gene match. CDR3 residues: CASSLERLAGGFYEQYF. CDR3 in DNA: TGTGCCAGCAGCTTGGAAAGACTAGCGGGGGGGTTCTACGAGCAGTACTTC.

V usage is TRBV4-2 and J usage is TRBJ1-2; a possible D gene is TRBD1 (6 bases). This CDR3 has 13 residues. Trimming left V 0 bases short and J 6 bases short, with 8 bases between. From germline, CDR1 is LGHNA and CDR2 YNFKEQ. CDR3 sequence: CASSQDAGDGYTF. The CDR3 DNA follows: TGTGCCAGCAGCCAAGATGCAGGGGATGGCTACACCTTC.

CDR3 DNA: TGCGCCAGCAGCTCCGGGACAGGGGTGCAGTACGAGCAGTACTTC. Its protein is CASSSGTGVQYEQYF. The V call is TRBV5-1, the J call TRBJ2-7, with 10 bases matching TRBD1. Germline V gene data show CDR1 as SGHRS and CDR2 as YFSETQ. This CDR3 is 15 amino acids long. V shed 3 bases, J shed 4 bases, and the junction held 7 bases outside the gene matches.

This chain links TRBV29-1 with TRBJ1-3; 7 nucleotides match TRBD1. The CDR3 is 13 amino acids. CDR1 and CDR2 from the germline V gene are SQVTM and ANQGSEA. The V segment lost 4 bases and the J segment 6 bases; nucleotides outside the gene matches: 6. CDR3 coding DNA: TGCAGCGTTGGCCAGGGGGGAACAAACACCATATATTTT. This translates into CSVGQGGTNTIYF.

This clone turned up a few times. This CDR3 is CASSRQVNTEAFF. The CDR3 DNA reads TGCGCCAGCAGCCGACAGGTGAACACTGAAGCTTTCTTT. The chain joins TRBV4-3 to TRBJ1-1; a possible D gene is TRBD1 (6 bases). Germline CDR1 and CDR2: LGHNA and YSLEER. V lost 4 bases and J lost 0, with 6 bases in between. CDR3 length: 13 amino acids.

The chain carries TRBV7-9 and TRBJ2-5; D is perhaps TRBD2 (6 bases). This CDR3 contains 15 residues. V lost 5 bases to trimming and J lost 1 base, with 14 bases between them. In germline, CDR1 is SEHNR, CDR2 FQNEAQ (reference sequence). The chain's CDR3 is CASSGSGGIQETQYF. In nucleotides, the CDR3 is TGTGCCAGCAGCGGAAGTGGAGGGATCCAAGAGACCCAGTACTTC.

This clone was observed a handful of times. This chain connects TRBV4-2 to TRBJ1-4, with a tentative D call TRBD1 (5 bases). The CDR3 covers 16 residues. Germline CDR1 is LGHNA and CDR2 is YNFKEQ. V was shortened by 0 bases and J by 8 bases, with 16 bases between the two germline ends. The CDR3 coding sequence is TGTGCCAGCAGCCAAGAGCGAGGAGGGGTAGGGGAAAAACTGTTTTTT. Protein: CASSQERGGVGEKLFF.

This chain connects TRBV25-1 to TRBJ1-2, with 10 nucleotides matching TRBD1. There are 16 residues in the CDR3. Unmatched junction bases numbered 3, after V lost 2 bases and J lost 0 bases. Germline CDR1 reads MGHDK; CDR2 reads SYGVNS. In DNA form, the CDR3 reads TGTGCCAGCAGTGAACCCGGGACAGGGGCTAACTATGGCTACACCTTC. It codes for CASSEPGTGANYGYTF.

The rearrangement links TRBV5-4 to TRBJ1-3, with D perhaps matching TRBD1 (6 bases). Germline CDR1 SGHNT, CDR2 YYREEE (reference sequence). The CDR3 extends over 16 amino acids. Trimming shortened V by 3 bases and J by 1 base, and 14 bases separated the two germline ends. CDR3 protein: CASSYDRYSSGNTIYF. The CDR3 DNA reads as TGTGCCAGCAGCTACGACAGGTATTCTTCTGGAAACACCATATATTTT.

This chain uses TRBV7-9 with TRBJ2-1; 7 bases match TRBD2. This CDR3 has 16 residues. Looked up from germline, CDR1 is SEHNR and CDR2 is FQNEAQ (reference sequence). J was trimmed by 8 bases and V by 0 bases; bases with no gene match: 10. In nucleotides, the CDR3 is TGTGCCAGCAGCTTAGCGTCGGCGGGGGTGCGGGATGAGCAGTTCTTC. Its protein is CASSLASAGVRDEQFF.

This clone was counted a few times. The V gene is TRBV4-1, the J gene TRBJ2-3, with TRBD2 identical over 8 bases. The junction had 9 bases not matched to a gene; V was cut back by 4 bases and J by 3 bases. This CDR3 is built from 16 residues. Germline CDR1 and CDR2: MGHRA and YSYEKL. The CDR3: CASSRRSAGGTDTQYF. CDR3 DNA: TGCGCCAGCAGCCGCCGATCCGCGGGGGGTACAGATACGCAGTATTTT.

CDR3 sequence: CATSRGDKGVEAFF. DNA for the CDR3: TGTGCCACCAGCAGAGGGGACAAGGGGGTTGAAGCTTTCTTT. The chain joins TRBV15 to TRBJ1-1, with a tentative D call TRBD1 (6 bases). Trimming took off 1 base at V and 7 bases at J, with 13 bases between the two ends. CDR1 and CDR2 from the germline V gene are LNHNV and YYDKDF (reference sequence). The CDR3 covers 14 residues.

This clone was picked up a small number of times. The chain has TRBV4-2 and TRBJ2-5; 7 bases line up with TRBD1. Losses at the gene ends were 4 bases for V and 3 bases for J; bases not matched to a gene: 5. CDR3 size: 14 residues. CDR1 and CDR2 from the germline V gene are LGHNA and YNFKEQ. The CDR3 protein is CASSPGTAKETQYF. CDR3 DNA sequence: TGTGCCAGCAGCCCGGGGACAGCCAAAGAGACCCAGTACTTC.